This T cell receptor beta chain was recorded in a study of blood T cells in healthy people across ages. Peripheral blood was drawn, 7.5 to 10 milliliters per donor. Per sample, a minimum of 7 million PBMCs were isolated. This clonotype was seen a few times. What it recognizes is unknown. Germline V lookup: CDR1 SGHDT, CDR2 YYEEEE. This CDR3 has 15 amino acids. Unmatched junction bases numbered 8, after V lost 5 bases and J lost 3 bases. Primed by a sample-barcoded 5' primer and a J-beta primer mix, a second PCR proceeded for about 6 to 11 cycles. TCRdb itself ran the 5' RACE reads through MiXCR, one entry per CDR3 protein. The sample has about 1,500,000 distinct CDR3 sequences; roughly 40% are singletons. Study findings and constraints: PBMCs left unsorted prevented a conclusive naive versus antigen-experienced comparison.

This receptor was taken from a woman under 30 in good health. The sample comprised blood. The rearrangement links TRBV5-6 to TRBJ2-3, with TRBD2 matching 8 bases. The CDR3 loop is CASRLRASGTDTQYF. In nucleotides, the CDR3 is TGTGCCAGCAGGCTTCGGGCTAGCGGGACAGATACGCAGTATTTT.